This T cell receptor (beta chain) is from a study of blood T cell repertoires in COVID-19. Study-wide context: Material from acute and convalescent COVID-19 was sourced from the United States, Italy and Spain.

CDR1 is GTSNPN, CDR2 SVGIG, per germline (reference sequence). The junction had 8 bases not matched to a gene; V was cut back by 2 bases and J by 1 base. This CDR3 is built from 17 residues. Authors' methods: Reference gene primer amplification gave estimated nucleated cell counts. Produced via immunoSEQ multiplex PCR; TCRdb's table is partial and in-frame only. The V and J calls and the clone size are those of that table, but D and trimming were determined from the DNA. The table has around 190,000 clones, roughly 83% seen once. The sample consisted of PBMCs or T cells enriched from blood (not recorded which). The sequence was collected from a woman aged 25 to 39 who had recovered from COVID-19. The V call is TRBV30, the J call TRBJ1-1; the match to TRBD1 covers 12 bases. The CDR3 nucleotides are TGTGCCTGGAGTAGGTGGGGACAGGGGGCAGGGAACACTGAAGCTTTCTTT. Residues: CAWSRWGQGAGNTEAFF.